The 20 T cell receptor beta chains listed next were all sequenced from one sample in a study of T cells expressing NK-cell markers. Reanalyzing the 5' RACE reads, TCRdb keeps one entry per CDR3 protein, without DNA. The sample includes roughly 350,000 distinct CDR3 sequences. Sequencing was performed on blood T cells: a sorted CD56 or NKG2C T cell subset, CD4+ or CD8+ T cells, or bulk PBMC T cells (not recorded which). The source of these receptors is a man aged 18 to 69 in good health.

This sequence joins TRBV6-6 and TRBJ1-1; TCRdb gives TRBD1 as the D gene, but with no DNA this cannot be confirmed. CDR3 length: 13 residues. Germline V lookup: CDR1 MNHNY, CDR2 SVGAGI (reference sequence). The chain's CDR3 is CASSWDSGTAAFF.

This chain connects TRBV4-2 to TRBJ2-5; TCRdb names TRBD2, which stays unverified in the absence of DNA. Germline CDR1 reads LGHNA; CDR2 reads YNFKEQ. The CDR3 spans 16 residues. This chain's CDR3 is CASSQDGTSPGETQYF.

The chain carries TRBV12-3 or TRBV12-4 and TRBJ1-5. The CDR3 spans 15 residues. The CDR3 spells CASSLMGEGNQPQHF.

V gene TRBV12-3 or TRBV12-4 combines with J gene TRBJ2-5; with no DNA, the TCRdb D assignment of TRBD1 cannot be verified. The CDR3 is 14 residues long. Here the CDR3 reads CASIKQGWGETQYF.

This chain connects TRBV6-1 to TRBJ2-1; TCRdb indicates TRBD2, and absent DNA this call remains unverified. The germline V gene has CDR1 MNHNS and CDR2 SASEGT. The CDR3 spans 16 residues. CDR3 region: CASSEVRRGGGNEQFF.

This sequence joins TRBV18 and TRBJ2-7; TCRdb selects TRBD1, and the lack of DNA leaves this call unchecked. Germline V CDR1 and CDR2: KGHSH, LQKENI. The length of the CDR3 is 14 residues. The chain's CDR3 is CASSPTGGQTEQYF. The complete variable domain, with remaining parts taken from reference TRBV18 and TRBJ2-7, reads NAGVMQNPRHLVRRRGQEARLRCSPMKGHSHVYWYRQLPEEGLKFMVYLQKENIIDESGMPKERFSAEFPKEGPSILRIQQVVRGDSAAYFCASSPTGGQTEQYFGPGTRLTVT.

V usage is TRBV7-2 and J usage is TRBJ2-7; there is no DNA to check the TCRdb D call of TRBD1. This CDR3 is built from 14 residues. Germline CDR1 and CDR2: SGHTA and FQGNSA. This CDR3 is CASTPAAGDYEQYF.

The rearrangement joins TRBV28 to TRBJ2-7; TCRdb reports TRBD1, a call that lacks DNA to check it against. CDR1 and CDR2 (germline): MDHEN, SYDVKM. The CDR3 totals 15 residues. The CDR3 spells CASSSITGRIYEQYF.

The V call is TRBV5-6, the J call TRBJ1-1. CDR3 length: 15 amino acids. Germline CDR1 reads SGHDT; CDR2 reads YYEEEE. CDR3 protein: CASSLFGLRNTEAFF.

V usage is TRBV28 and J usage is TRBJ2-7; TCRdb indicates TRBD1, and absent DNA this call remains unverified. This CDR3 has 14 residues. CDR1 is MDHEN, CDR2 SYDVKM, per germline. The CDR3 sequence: CASSKVPFGYEQYF.

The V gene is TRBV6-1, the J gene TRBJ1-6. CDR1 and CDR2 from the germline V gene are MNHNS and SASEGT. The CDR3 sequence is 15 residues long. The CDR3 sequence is CASSSDLTSNSPLHF.

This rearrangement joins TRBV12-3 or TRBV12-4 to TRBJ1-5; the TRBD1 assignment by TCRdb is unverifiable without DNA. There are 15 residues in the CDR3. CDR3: CASSPDSHPNQPQHF.

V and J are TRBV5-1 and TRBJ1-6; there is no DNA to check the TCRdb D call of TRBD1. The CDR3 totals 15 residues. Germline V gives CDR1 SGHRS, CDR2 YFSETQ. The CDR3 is CASSYSTGGDSPLHF.

The CDR3: CASSQDRGSSTDTQYF. The rearrangement uses TRBV3-1 and TRBJ2-3. The germline gives CDR1 LGHDT, CDR2 YNNKEL (reference sequence). This CDR3 region has 16 residues.

The CDR3 sequence: CAISLAGGSTDTQYF. The chain recombines TRBV10-3 with TRBJ2-3; TCRdb calls TRBD2, which cannot be checked without DNA. Germline CDR1 reads ENHRY; CDR2 reads SYGVKD. The CDR3 loop spans 15 amino acids.

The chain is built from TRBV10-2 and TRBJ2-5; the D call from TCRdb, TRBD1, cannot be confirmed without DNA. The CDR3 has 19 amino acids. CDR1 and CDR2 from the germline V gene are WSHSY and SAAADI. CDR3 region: CASSKMGQGAGAPEETQYF.

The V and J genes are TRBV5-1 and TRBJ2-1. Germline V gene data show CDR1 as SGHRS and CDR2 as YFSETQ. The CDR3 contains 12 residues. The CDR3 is CASSRDAYEQFF.

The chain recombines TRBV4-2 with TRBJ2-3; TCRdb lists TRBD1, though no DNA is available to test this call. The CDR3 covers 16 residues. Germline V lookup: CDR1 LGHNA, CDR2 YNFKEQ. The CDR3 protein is CASSQARGSGGDTQYF.

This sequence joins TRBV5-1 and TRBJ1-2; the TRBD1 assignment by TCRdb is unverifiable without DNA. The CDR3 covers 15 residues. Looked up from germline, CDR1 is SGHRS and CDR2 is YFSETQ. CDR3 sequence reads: CASKGTGGADYGYTF.

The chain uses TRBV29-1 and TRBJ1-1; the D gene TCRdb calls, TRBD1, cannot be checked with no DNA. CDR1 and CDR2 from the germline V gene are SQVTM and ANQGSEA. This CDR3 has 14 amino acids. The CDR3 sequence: CSVDGDRVNTEAFF.